Presented here are 5 T cell receptor beta chains from one specimen sequenced in a study of post-analysis software for immune sequencing data. The antigens for these receptors are not known. Study-level results: Patients showed TRBV5-6, TRBV5-1 and TRBV20-1 among five TRBV segments more frequent than in controls.

Prepared libraries of TCR beta cDNA carried unique molecular identifiers. TCRdb reprocessed the PCR reads with MiXCR, giving one entry per CDR3 protein. The sample lists roughly 600,000 distinct CDR3 sequences, around 40% occurring once. The sample taken for sequencing was blood. The receptor source for this set is a girl aged 10 to 17 with multiple sclerosis.

There are a few counts of this clonotype. CDR3 loop: CASSSTPGETQYF. The CDR3 nucleotides are TGCGCCAGCAGCTCCACCCCCGGGGAGACCCAGTACTTC. The chain carries TRBV5-1 and TRBJ2-5, with no clear D. CDR1 and CDR2 (germline): SGHRS, YFSETQ. This CDR3 is 13 amino acids long. V shed 3 bases and J shed 5 bases, with 11 bases lying between them.

In its sample, this clonotype was seen a few times. This chain joins TRBV5-1 and TRBJ1-6; D gene uncertain. Germline-derived CDR1 and CDR2 are SGHRS and YFSETQ. The CDR3 loop spans 15 amino acids. V was clipped by 1 base and J by 1 base, with 6 bases between them. The CDR3 is CASSLRGSYNSPLHF. In DNA form, the CDR3 reads TGCGCCAGCAGCTTGCGAGGATCCTATAATTCACCCCTCCACTTT. Drawing the rest from reference TRBV5-1 and TRBJ1-6, the complete variable domain is KAGVTQTPRYLIKTRGQQVTLSCSPISGHRSVSWYQQTPGQGLQFLFEYFSETQRNKGNFPGRFSGRQFSNSRSEMNVSTLELGDSALYLCASSLRGSYNSPLHFGNGTRLTVT.

This clonotype was detected a few times. The CDR3 DNA follows: TGTGCCAGCAGGAAGGACAGTTACGAGCAGTACTTC. Its translation is CASRKDSYEQYF. V gene TRBV5-5 combines with J gene TRBJ2-7; possibly TRBD1 for D (6 bases). Looked up from germline, CDR1 is SGHKS and CDR2 is YYEKEE (reference sequence). The length of the CDR3 is 12 residues. The V end was cut by 5 bases, the J end by 4 bases, with 10 bases between.

The chain is built from TRBV6-5 and TRBJ2-7, with D unclear. Trimming stripped 2 bases from V and 2 bases from J, with 7 bases between. Germline assignment: CDR1 MNHEY and CDR2 SVGAGI. The CDR3 is 13 amino acids. CDR3 nucleotide sequence: TGTGCCAGCAGTTACAAGGAAACCTACGAGCAGTACTTC. Protein product: CASSYKETYEQYF.

The chain joins TRBV5-1 to TRBJ2-1; D may correspond to TRBD1 or TRBD2 (5 bases each). V was pared by 4 bases and J by 6 bases, with 26 bases between. The germline CDR1 and CDR2 sequences are SGHRS and YFSETQ. The CDR3 consists of 18 residues. CDR3 protein: CASSGSFPGASLSNEQFF. CDR3 DNA sequence: TGCGCCAGCAGCGGGAGCTTCCCCGGGGCTAGCTTGTCCAATGAGCAGTTCTTC.